This T cell receptor (beta chain) is from a study of blood T cell repertoires in COVID-19. The table came from immunoSEQ multiplex PCR; TCRdb's copy has only in-frame clones and leaves some out. The sample shows some 400,000 clones, 70% to 90% of them seen only once. The germline gives CDR1 SNHLY, CDR2 FYNNEI. With 9 bases removed from V and 3 bases from J, the gap between germline ends came to 18 bases. There are 15 residues in the CDR3. Those enrolled, adults aged roughly 18 to 100 years, came from about 24 US areas. The chain recombines TRBV2 with TRBJ1-5; D may be TRBD1 (6 bases). The receptor's source is a man aged 25 to 45 who had recovered from COVID-19. Sequenced input: PBMCs or T cells enriched from blood (not recorded which). CDR3 nucleotides: TGTGCCAGTACACCGGGACATACTAACAATCAGCCCCAGCATTTT. Amino acid sequence: CASTPGHTNNQPQHF. Full variable domain (remainder filled in from reference TRBV2 and TRBJ1-5): EPEVTQTPSHQVTQMGQEVILRCVPISNHLYFYWYRQILGQKVEFLVSFYNNEISEKSEIFDDQFSVERPDGSNFTLKIRSTKLEDSAMYFCASTPGHTNNQPQHFGDGTRLSIL.